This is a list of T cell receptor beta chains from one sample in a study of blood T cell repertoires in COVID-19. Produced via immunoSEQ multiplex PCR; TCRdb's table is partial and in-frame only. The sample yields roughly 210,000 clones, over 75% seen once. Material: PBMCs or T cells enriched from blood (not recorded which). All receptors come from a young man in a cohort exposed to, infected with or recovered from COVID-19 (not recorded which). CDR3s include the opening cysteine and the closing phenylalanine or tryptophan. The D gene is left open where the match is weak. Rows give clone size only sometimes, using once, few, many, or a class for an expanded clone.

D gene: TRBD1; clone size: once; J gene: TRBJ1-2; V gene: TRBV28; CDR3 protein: CASSPPNLGQGGNYGYTF; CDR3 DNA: TGTGCCAGCAGTCCCCCAAACCTTGGACAGGGGGGGAACTATGGCTACACCTTC
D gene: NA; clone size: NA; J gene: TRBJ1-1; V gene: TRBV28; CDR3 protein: CASSFGSEARKAFF; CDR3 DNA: TGTGCCAGCAGTTTCGGTAGCGAGGCGAGAAAAGCTTTCTTT
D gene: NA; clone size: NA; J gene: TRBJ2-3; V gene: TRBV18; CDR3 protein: CASSPRSLVNSADTQYF; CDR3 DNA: TGTGCCAGCTCACCAAGGTCCCTAGTTAATTCAGCTGATACGCAGTATTTT
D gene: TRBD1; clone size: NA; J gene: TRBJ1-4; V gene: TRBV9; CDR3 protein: CASSVRGQGYEKLFF; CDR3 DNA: TGTGCCAGCAGCGTAAGGGGACAGGGGTATGAAAAACTGTTTTTT
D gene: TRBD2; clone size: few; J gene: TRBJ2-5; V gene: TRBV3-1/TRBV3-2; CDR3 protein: CASSLLAGLNPLQETQYF; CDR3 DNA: TGTGCCAGCAGCCTCCTAGCGGGATTAAACCCACTCCAAGAGACCCAGTACTTC
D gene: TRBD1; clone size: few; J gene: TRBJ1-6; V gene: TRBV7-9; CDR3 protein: CASSPGDRNSPLHF; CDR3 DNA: TGTGCCAGCAGTCCGGGGGACAGGAATTCACCCCTCCACTTT
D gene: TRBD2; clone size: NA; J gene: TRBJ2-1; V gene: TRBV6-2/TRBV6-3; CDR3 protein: CASSLGLEGFF; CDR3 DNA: TGTGCCAGCAGTCTCGGACTAGAAGGGTTCTTC
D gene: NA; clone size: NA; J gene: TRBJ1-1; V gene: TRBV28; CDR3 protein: CASSQRRGLNTEAFF; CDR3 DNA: TGTGCCAGCAGTCAAAGGCGCGGGTTGAACACTGAAGCTTTCTTT
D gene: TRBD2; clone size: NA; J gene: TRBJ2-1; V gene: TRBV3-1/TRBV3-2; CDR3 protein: CASSQLAGGPLLNEQFF; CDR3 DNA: TGTGCCAGCAGCCAATTAGCGGGAGGGCCTCTACTCAATGAGCAGTTCTTC
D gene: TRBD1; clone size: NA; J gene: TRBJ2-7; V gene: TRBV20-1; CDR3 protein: CSARKGAEQYF; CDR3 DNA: TGCAGTGCTAGAAAGGGGGCCGAGCAGTACTTC
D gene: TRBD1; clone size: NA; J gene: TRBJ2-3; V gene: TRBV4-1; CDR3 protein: CASSPKQRGPDTQYF; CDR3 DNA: TGCGCCAGCAGCCCCAAGCAGAGGGGGCCAGATACGCAGTATTTT
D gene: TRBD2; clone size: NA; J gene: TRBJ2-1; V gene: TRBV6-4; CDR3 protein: CASSAVGGRGYNEQFF; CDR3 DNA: TGTGCCAGCAGTGCCGTTGGCGGGAGGGGATACAATGAGCAGTTCTTC
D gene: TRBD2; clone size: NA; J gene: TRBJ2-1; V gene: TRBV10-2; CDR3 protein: CASRLPGLFDEQFF; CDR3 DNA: TGCGCCAGCAGACTCCCGGGACTATTCGATGAGCAGTTCTTC
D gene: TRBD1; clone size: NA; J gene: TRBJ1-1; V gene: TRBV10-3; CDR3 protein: CAISESGQGSSEAFF; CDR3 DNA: TGTGCCATCAGTGAGTCGGGACAGGGATCGTCTGAAGCTTTCTTT
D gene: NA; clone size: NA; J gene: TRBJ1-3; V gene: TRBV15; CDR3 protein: CATSSKRRDTIYF; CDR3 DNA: TGTGCCACCAGCAGCAAAAGGAGGGACACCATATATTTT
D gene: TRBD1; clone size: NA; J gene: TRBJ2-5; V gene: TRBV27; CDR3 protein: CASPGTGTTHQETQYF; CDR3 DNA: TGTGCCAGCCCGGGGACAGGGACAACGCACCAAGAGACCCAGTACTTC
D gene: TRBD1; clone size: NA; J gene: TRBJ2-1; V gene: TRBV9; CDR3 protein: CASSLRQGAYEQFF; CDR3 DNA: TGTGCCAGCAGCCTCCGTCAGGGGGCCTATGAGCAGTTCTTC
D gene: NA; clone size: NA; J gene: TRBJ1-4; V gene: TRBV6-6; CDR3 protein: CASSYARAVLEKLFF; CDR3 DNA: TGTGCCAGCAGTTACGCCAGGGCCGTCCTAGAAAAACTGTTTTTT
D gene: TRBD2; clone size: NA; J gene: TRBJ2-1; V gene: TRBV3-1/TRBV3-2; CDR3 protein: CASSQVRGGHQFF; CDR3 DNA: TGTGCCAGCAGCCAAGTAAGGGGAGGGCACCAGTTCTTC
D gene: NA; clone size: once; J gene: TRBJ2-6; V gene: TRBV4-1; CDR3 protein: CASSQAPGLAGSGANVLTF; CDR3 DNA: TGCGCCAGCAGCCAAGCACCGGGACTGGCCGGCTCTGGGGCCAACGTCCTGACTTTC
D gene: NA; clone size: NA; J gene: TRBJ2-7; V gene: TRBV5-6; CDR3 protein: CASSLNYPGQPYEQYF; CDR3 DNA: TGTGCCAGCAGCCTAAATTATCCGGGACAACCCTACGAGCAGTACTTC
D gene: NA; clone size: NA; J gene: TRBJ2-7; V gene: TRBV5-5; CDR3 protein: CASSLGGRWRDHEQYF; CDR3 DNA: TGTGCCAGCAGCTTGGGCGGTCGGTGGAGGGATCACGAGCAGTACTTC
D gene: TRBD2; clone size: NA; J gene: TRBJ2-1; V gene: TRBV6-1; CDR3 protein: CASSGSWTRSNNEQFF; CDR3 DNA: TGTGCCAGCAGTGGGTCCTGGACTAGGAGTAACAATGAGCAGTTCTTC
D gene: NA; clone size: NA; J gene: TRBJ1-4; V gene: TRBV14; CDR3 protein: CASSQDMRGGLFF; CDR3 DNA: TGTGCCAGCAGCCAAGATATGCGGGGTGGGCTGTTTTTT
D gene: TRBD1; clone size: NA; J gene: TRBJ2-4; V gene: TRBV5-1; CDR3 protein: CASSPRDRENIQYF; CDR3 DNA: TGCGCCAGCAGCCCCCGGGACAGGGAGAACATTCAGTACTTC
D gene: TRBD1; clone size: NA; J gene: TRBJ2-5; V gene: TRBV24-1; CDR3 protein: CATSGGAGQGYQETQYF; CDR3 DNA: TGTGCCACCAGTGGGGGCGCGGGACAGGGGTACCAAGAGACCCAGTACTTC
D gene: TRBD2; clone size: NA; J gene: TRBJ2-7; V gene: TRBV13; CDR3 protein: CASSPGTSGSLSTYEQYF; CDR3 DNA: TGTGCCAGCAGCCCGGGGACTAGCGGGTCTCTATCCACATACGAGCAGTACTTC
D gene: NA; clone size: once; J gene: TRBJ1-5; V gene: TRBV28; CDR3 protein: CASSLTGSPQHF; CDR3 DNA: TGTGCCAGCAGTTTAACCGGGTCGCCCCAGCATTTT
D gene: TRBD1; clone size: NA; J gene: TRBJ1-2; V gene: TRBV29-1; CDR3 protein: CSVRGTGGGYTF; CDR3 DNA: TGCAGCGTGAGGGGGACAGGGGGTGGCTACACCTTC
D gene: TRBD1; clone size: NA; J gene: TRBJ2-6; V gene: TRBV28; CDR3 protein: CASKGQGISGANVLTF; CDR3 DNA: TGTGCCAGCAAGGGACAGGGGATTTCTGGGGCCAACGTCCTGACTTTC
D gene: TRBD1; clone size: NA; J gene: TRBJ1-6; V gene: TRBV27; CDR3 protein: CASRGQPHNSPLHF; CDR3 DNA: TGTGCCAGCAGGGGACAGCCGCATAATTCACCCCTCCACTTT
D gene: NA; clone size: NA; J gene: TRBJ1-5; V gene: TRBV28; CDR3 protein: CASMARQVGNQPQHF; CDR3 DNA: TGTGCCAGCATGGCCCGGCAGGTAGGCAATCAGCCCCAGCATTTT
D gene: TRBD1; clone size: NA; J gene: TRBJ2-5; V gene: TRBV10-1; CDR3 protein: CASSETTGVGETQYF; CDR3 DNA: TGCGCCAGCAGTGAGACGACAGGGGTGGGCGAGACCCAGTACTTC
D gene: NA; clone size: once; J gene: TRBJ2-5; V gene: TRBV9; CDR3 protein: CASSESGSPIETQYF; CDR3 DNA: TGTGCCAGCAGCGAATCAGGTTCCCCTATAGAGACCCAGTACTTC
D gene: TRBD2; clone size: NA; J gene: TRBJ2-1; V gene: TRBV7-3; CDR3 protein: CASSLGLAGGPLLYNEQFF; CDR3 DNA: TGTGCCAGCAGCCTGGGACTAGCGGGAGGTCCATTACTCTACAATGAGCAGTTCTTC
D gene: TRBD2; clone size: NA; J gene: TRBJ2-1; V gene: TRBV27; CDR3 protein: CASTELTTSGPYNEQFF; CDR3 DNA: TGTGCCAGCACCGAACTTACGACTAGCGGACCCTACAATGAGCAGTTCTTC
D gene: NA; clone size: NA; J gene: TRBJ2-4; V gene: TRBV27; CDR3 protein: CASSLGRPAKNIQYF; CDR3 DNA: TGTGCCAGCAGTTTAGGGCGTCCAGCCAAAAACATTCAGTACTTC
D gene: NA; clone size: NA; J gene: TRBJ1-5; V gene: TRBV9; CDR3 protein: CASSVGSGPGYQPQHF; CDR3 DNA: TGTGCCAGCAGCGTAGGATCGGGTCCAGGGTATCAGCCCCAGCATTTT
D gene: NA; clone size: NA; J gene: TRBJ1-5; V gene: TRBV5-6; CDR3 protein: CASSLAQDNQPQHF; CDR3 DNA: TGTGCCAGCAGCTTGGCACAGGACAATCAGCCCCAGCATTTT
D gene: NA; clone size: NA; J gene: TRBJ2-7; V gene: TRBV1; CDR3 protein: CTSSQLSAAGGVCNEQYF; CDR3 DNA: TGCACCAGCAGCCAACTAAGCGCAGCGGGAGGGGTCTGTAACGAGCAGTACTTC
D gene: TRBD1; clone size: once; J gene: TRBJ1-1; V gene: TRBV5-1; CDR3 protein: CASSLGQGRSTEAFF; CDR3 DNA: TGCGCCAGCAGCTTAGGACAGGGCCGGAGCACTGAAGCTTTCTTT
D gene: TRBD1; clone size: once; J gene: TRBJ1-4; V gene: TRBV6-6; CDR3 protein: CASRTVRDRGGKLFF; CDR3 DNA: TGTGCCAGCAGGACCGTCCGGGACAGGGGCGGAAAACTGTTTTTT
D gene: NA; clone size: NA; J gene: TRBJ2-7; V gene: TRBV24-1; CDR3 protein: CATSDRGTYEQYF; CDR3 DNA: TGTGCCACCAGTGACAGGGGCACCTACGAGCAGTACTTC
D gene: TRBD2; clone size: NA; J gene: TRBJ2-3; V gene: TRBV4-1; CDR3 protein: CASSPQERGTDTQYF; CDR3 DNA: TGCGCCAGCAGCCCACAGGAGCGGGGAACAGATACGCAGTATTTT
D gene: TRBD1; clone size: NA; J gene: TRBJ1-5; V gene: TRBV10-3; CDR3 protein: CAISDGQGRSQPQHF; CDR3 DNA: TGTGCCATCAGCGATGGACAGGGGCGAAGTCAGCCCCAGCATTTT
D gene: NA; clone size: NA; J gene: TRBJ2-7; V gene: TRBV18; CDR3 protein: CASSPSTGVQGGNEQYF; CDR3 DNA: TGTGCCAGCTCACCATCAACTGGAGTACAGGGGGGGAACGAGCAGTACTTC
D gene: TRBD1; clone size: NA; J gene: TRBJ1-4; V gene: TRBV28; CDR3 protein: CASSSPGTGGEKLFF; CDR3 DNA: TGTGCCAGCAGTTCCCCCGGGACAGGGGGTGAAAAACTGTTTTTT
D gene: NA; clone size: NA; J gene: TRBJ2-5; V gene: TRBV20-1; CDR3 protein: CSARIGTQYF; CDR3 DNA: TGCAGTGCTAGAATCGGGACCCAGTACTTC
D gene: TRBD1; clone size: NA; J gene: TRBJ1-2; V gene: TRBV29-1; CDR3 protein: CSVADRTGHQLRLGGYTF; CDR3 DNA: TGCAGCGTCGCAGACAGGACAGGGCATCAACTCAGGCTTGGTGGCTACACCTTC
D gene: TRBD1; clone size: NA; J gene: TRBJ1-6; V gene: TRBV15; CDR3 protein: CATSRGATGASNSPLHF; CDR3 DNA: TGTGCCACCAGCAGAGGAGCAACAGGGGCTAGTAATTCACCCCTCCACTTT